The present T cell receptor beta chain was sequenced within a study of shared clonotypes between healthy human individuals. Evenly divided among several immunoSEQ plates was the genomic DNA of each subset. Clones were sequenced by immunoSEQ multiplex PCR, and TCRdb holds only the in-frame ones, with some missing. Of roughly 2 million clones in the sample, around 95% were seen once. Looked up from germline, CDR1 is SGHDN and CDR2 is FVKESK. The CDR3 length is 19 residues. V lost 3 bases, J lost 0 bases, and 10 bases stayed unmatched. The J gene is TRBJ2-3, the V gene TRBV14; 12 positions match TRBD2. This clonotype was sampled from a man younger than 30 in good health. Sequencing was performed on naive CD4+ T cells sorted from blood. Subset: CD45RA+ positively selected. For the CDR3, the DNA is TGTGCCAGCAGCCACCTGGGACTAGCGGGCTCCTCGAGCACAGATACGCAGTATTTT. Translating it yields CASSHLGLAGSSSTDTQYF.